The T cell receptor (beta chain) under discussion was sequenced for a study of shared clonotypes between healthy human individuals. As for the study in general: Each donor's CD8 memory used one plate, CD8 naive two, each CD4 subset three.

Per germline, CDR1 SGHTA and CDR2 FQGNSA. The CDR3 is 15 amino acids. Trimming took 4 bases from V and 2 from J; bases not matched to a gene: 8. Study-level results: A handful of donors showed sharing of 4.5% to 5% of naive CD4 clonotypes.

With regard to this clone: Its cognate antigen is unknown.

Some clones are missing from TCRdb's copy, which holds only in-frame ones; the method was immunoSEQ multiplex PCR. Here the sample spans 2 million to 3 million clones, under 95% being singletons. This TCR derives from a man younger than 30 in good health. Some clones in this sample may be carry-over from other donors' samples. The rearrangement joins TRBV7-2 to TRBJ2-7; 7 bases match TRBD1. The specimen sequenced was naive CD4+ T cells from PBMCs. Subset defined: CD45RA+ positively selected. The CDR3 protein is CASSSVRQGPYEQYF. Written as DNA, the CDR3 is TGTGCCAGCAGCTCCGTACGACAGGGCCCCTACGAGCAGTACTTC.